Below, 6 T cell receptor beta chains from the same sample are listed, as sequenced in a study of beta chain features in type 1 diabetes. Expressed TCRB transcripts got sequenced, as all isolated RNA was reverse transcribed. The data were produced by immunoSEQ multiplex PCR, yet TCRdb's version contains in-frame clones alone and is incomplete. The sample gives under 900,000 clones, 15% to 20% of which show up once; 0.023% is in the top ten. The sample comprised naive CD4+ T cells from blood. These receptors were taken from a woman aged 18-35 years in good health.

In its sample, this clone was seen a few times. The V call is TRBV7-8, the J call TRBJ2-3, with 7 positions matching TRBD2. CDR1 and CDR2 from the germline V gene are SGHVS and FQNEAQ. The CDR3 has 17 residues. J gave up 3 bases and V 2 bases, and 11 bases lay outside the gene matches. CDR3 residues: CASSLRRAGVVTDTQYF. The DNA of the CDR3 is TGTGCCAGCAGCTTACGCCGCGCGGGAGTAGTAACAGATACGCAGTATTTT.

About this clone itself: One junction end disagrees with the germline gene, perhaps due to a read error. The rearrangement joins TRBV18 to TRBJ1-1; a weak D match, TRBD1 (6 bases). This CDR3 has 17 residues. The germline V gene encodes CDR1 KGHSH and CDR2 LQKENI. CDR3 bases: TGTGCCAGCTCCCCACAGGGCCGCGGCACCGTGAACACTGAAGCTTTCTTT. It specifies CASSPQGRGTVNTEAFF.

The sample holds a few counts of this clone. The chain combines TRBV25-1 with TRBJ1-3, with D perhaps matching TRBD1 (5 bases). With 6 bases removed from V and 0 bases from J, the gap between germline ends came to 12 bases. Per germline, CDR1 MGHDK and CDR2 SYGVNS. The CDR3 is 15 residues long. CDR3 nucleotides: TGTGCCAGCAGCCCGGACACCCTCTCTGGAAACACCATATATTTT. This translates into CASSPDTLSGNTIYF.

The CDR3 DNA follows: TGTGCCATCAGCGGTAGCGTCACAGATACGCAGTATTTT. Protein: CAISGSVTDTQYF. The J gene is TRBJ2-3, the V gene TRBV10-3; weak D call: TRBD2 (5 bases). V lost 6 bases, J lost 2 bases, and 9 bases lay in between. The germline CDR1 and CDR2 sequences are ENHRY and SYGVKD. This CDR3 has 13 residues.

CDR3 sequence: CASSPSELGGETQYF. The CDR3 DNA is TGTGCCAGCTCACCATCGGAGCTGGGAGGTGAGACCCAGTACTTC. This chain uses TRBV18 with TRBJ2-5; TRBD2 might be the D (6 bases). The CDR3 spans 15 residues. Germline loops: CDR1 KGHSH, CDR2 LQKENI. V lost 2 bases, J lost 5 bases, and 15 bases lay in between.

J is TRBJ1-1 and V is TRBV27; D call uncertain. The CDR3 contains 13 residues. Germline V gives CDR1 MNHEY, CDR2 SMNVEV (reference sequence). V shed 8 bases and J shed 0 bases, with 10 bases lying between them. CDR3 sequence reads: CASGHIMNTEAFF. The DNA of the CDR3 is TGTGCCAGCGGGCACATTATGAACACTGAAGCTTTCTTT.